The 3 T cell receptor beta chains in this list originate from one sample, sequenced in a study of shared clonotypes between healthy human individuals. Naive CD8 cells were CD45RO-negative, positively selected for CCR7, excluding terminally differentiated effector memory CD45RA+ cells. Produced via immunoSEQ multiplex PCR; TCRdb's table is partial and in-frame only. The sample consists of about 2.2 million clones, about 93% of them appearing once. The sample consisted of naive CD8+ T cells from PBMCs. Source of these receptors: a man between 18 and 35 years old in good health. Some clones in this sample may be carry-over from other donors' samples.

CDR3 DNA sequence: TGTGCCAGCAGCTTAGGGTCGACAACCTACGAGCAGTACTTC. This sequence encodes CASSLGSTTYEQYF. V gene TRBV7-9 combines with J gene TRBJ2-7; D is ambiguous. Germline CDR1 is SEHNR and CDR2 is FQNEAQ (reference sequence). Trimming stripped 1 base from V and 2 bases from J, with 9 bases between. CDR3 length: 14 residues.

This chain connects TRBV5-1 to TRBJ1-1; D may be TRBD1 (5 bases). The germline V and J ends were trimmed by 0 bases and 0 bases, with 18 bases remaining between them. Looked up from germline, CDR1 is SGHRS and CDR2 is YFSETQ. The CDR3 has 18 amino acids. The CDR3 region has the DNA TGCGCCAGCAGCTTGGCCATATTTGGGGGAAGCATGAACACTGAAGCTTTCTTT. This translates into CASSLAIFGGSMNTEAFF.

The rearrangement links TRBV19 to TRBJ2-3; D is possibly TRBD1 or TRBD2 (5 bases each). Trimming took off 10 bases at V and 2 bases at J, with 22 bases between the two ends. Germline-derived CDR1 and CDR2 are LNHDA and SQIVND (reference sequence). The CDR3 spans 16 residues. CDR3 in DNA: TGTGCCACCGAAGGTGGTGCCGGGACCCCCACAGATACGCAGTATTTT. The encoded protein is CATEGGAGTPTDTQYF.